These 7 T cell receptor beta chains originate from one sample sequenced in a study of CD8+ T cells in alopecia areata. Extracted RNA was reverse transcribed, and the resulting cDNA served as sequencing template. Produced via immunoSEQ multiplex PCR; TCRdb's table is partial and in-frame only. This table has roughly 76,000 clones, around 29% appearing once. The treatment: oral pan-JAK inhibitor, 5-10 mg twice daily. This material consisted of CD8+ T cells sorted from blood, taken at week 4, from a patient treated with tofacitinib. These TCRs come from a human donor with alopecia areata.

This chain connects TRBV7-9 to TRBJ2-7; 12 bases are shared with TRBD2. This CDR3 region has 16 residues. Germline loops: CDR1 SEHNR, CDR2 FQNEAQ (reference sequence). V gave up 5 bases and J gave up 7 bases; unmatched junction bases: 12. CDR3 bases: TGTGCCAGCAGCACAACCTCTAGCGGGAGGGCCCGAGAGCAGTACTTC. It yields the protein CASSTTSSGRAREQYF.

This clone was seen only a few times. The CDR3, as DNA: TGTGCCAGCTCACCAGTTGACAATGAGCAGTTCTTC. It is translated as CASSPVDNEQFF. This chain joins TRBV18 and TRBJ2-1; no clear D. Looked up from germline, CDR1 is KGHSH and CDR2 is LQKENI. The CDR3 is 12 amino acids. Trimming pared 2 bases from V and 5 bases from J, leaving 4 bases between. The full variable domain, with the rest looked up from reference TRBV18 and TRBJ2-1, is NAGVMQNPRHLVRRRGQEARLRCSPMKGHSHVYWYRQLPEEGLKFMVYLQKENIIDESGMPKERFSAEFPKEGPSILRIQQVVRGDSAAYFCASSPVDNEQFFGPGTRLTVL.

The chain is built from TRBV29-1 and TRBJ2-2; maybe TRBD1 (5 bases). Trimming took off 6 bases at V and 5 bases at J, with 10 bases between the two ends. CDR1 and CDR2 from the germline V gene are SQVTM and ANQGSEA. This CDR3 has 12 residues. The CDR3 region is CSVNRRTGELFF. The DNA for the CDR3 is TGCAGCGTCAACAGGCGGACCGGGGAGCTGTTTTTT.

J is TRBJ2-3 and V is TRBV29-1; weak D call: TRBD2 (5 bases). The CDR3 has 11 residues. The germline V and J ends were trimmed by 4 bases and 8 bases, with 10 bases remaining between them. Germline assignment: CDR1 SQVTM and CDR2 ANQGSEA. The CDR3 here is CSVVGSGTQYF. CDR3 in DNA: TGCAGCGTTGTAGGGAGTGGTACGCAGTATTTT.

The chain couples TRBV4-2 to TRBJ2-7; 8 bases match TRBD2. The germline V gene encodes CDR1 LGHNA and CDR2 YNFKEQ. This CDR3 has 15 amino acids. Trimming removed 3 bases from V and 1 base from J; junction bases left unmatched: 5. The CDR3 DNA reads TGTGCCAGCAGCCAGACTAGCGAGGGTTCCTACGAGCAGTACTTC. It yields the protein CASSQTSEGSYEQYF.

There are a few counts of this clone. The CDR3 here is CASSLGDRGRGTDTQYF. The CDR3 nucleotides are TGTGCCAGCAGTTTGGGGGACAGGGGGCGAGGCACAGATACGCAGTATTTT. The rearrangement links TRBV27 to TRBJ2-3; 12 positions match TRBD1. Germline-derived CDR1 and CDR2 are MNHEY and SMNVEV (reference sequence). The J segment lost 1 base and the V segment lost 3 bases, leaving 5 bases of the junction unmatched. The CDR3 is 17 amino acids.

This clone was detected a few times. This rearrangement joins TRBV29-1 to TRBJ1-1; no firm D call. Germline CDR1 SQVTM, CDR2 ANQGSEA. CDR3 size: 12 residues. The V gene lost 6 bases and the J gene lost 3 bases, with 11 bases spanning the gap. The CDR3 nucleotides read TGCAGCGTAAAGTACGGGGACACTGAAGCTTTCTTT. This encodes CSVKYGDTEAFF.